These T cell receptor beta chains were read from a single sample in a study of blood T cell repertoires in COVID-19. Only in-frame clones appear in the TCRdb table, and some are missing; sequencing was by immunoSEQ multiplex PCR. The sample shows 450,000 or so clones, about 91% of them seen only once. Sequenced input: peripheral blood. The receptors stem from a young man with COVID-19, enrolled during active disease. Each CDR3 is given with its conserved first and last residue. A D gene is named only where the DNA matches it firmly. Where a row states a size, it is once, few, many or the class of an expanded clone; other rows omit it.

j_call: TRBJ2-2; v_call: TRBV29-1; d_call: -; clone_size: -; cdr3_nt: TGCAGCGTAACGCTGGACAGCGTGAACACCGGGGAGCTGTTTTTT; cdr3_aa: CSVTLDSVNTGELFF
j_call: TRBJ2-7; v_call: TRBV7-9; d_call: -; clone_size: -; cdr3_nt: TGTGCCAGCAGCTCTCCGGGACATCCCTACGAGCAGTACTTC; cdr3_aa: CASSSPGHPYEQYF
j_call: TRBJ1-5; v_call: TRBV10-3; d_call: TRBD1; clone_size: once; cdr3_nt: TGTGCCTCAGAGGACAGGCATAGCAATCAGCCCCAGCATTTT; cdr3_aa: CASEDRHSNQPQHF
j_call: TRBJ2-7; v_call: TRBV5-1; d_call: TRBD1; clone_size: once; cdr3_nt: TGCGCCAGTTCGAGGGGGGACAGGGGCGACTCCTACGAGCAGTACTTC; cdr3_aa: CASSRGDRGDSYEQYF
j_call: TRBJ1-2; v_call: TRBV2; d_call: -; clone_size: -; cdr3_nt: TGTGCCAGCAGACACAGGGATAACTATGGCTACACCTTC; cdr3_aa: CASRHRDNYGYTF
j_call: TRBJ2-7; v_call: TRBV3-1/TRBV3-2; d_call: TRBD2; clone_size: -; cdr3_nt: TGTGCCAGCAGGGGGACTAGAGGTCGGGTCGAGCAGTACTTC; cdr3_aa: CASRGTRGRVEQYF
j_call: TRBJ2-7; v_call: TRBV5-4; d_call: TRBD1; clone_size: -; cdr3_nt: TGTGCCACCGCCACCGGGACAGGGTACTCCTACGAGCAGTACTTC; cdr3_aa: CATATGTGYSYEQYF
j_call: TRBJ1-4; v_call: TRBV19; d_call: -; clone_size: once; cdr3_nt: TGTGCCAGTAGTAACCGGGGGGCGGCAACTAATGAAAAACTGTTTTTT; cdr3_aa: CASSNRGAATNEKLFF
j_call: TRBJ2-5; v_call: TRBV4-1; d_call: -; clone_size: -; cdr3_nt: TGCGCCAGCAGCCAAGATGGCGGGTCAGAGACCCAGTACTTC; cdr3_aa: CASSQDGGSETQYF
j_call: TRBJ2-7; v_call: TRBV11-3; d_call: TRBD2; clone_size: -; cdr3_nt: TGTGCCAGCAGCATAAGACTAGCGGGAGGGCCCTATCGTCCCGAGCAGTACTTC; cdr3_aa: CASSIRLAGGPYRPEQYF
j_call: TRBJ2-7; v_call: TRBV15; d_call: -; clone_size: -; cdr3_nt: TGTGCCACCAGCAGAGATTTGCGGGAACCCCTGTACTTC; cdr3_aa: CATSRDLREPLYF
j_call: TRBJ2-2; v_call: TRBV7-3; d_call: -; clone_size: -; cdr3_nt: TGTGCCAGCAGCCCACAGGGGACCGGGAGGGCCGAGGAGCTGTTTTTT; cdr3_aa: CASSPQGTGRAEELFF
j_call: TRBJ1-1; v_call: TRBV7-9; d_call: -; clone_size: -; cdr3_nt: TGTGCCAGCAGCTCTACAGGGCCTGAAGCTTTCTTT; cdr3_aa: CASSSTGPEAFF
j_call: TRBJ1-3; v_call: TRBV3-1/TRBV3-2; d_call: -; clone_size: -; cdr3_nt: TGTGCCAGCAGCCAAGGAGGAACTGGAAACACCATATATTTT; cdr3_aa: CASSQGGTGNTIYF
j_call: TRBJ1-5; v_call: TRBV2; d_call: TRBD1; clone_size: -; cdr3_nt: TGTGCCAGCACCCAGGGACAGGGGGCAGGTCAGCCCCAGCATTTT; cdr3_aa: CASTQGQGAGQPQHF
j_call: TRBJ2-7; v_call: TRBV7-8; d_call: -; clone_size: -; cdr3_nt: TGTGCCAGCAGCCTCGGACAGCCATACGAGCAGTACTTC; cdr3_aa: CASSLGQPYEQYF
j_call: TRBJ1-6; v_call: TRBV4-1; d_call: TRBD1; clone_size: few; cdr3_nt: TGCGCCAGCAGCGCCCGGGACAGGGGTAATTCACCCCTCCACTTT; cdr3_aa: CASSARDRGNSPLHF
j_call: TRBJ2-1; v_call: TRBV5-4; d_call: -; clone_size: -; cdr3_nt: TGTGCCACTTCACGAGAGGGTAATGAGCAGTTCTTC; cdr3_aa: CATSREGNEQFF
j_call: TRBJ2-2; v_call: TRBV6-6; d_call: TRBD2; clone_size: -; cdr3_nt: TGTGCCAGCACCATATCACGGGGAGGGAATACCGGGGAGCTGTTTTTT; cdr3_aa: CASTISRGGNTGELFF
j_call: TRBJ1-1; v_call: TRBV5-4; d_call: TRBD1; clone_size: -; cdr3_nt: TGTGCCAGCAGTCAAAGAACAGGGGCCTTAAACACTGAAGCTTTCTTT; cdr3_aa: CASSQRTGALNTEAFF
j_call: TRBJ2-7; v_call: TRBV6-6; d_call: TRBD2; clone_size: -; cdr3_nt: TGTGCCAGCAGTTATTTTGGCGGGGGAAGCTCCTACGAGCAGTACTTC; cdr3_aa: CASSYFGGGSSYEQYF
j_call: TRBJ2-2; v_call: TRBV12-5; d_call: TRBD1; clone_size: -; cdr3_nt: TGTGCTAGTGCCCTGGCGACAGGGATACCCGGGGAGCTGTTTTTT; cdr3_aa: CASALATGIPGELFF
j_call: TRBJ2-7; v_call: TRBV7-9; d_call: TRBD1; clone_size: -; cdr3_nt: TGTGCCAGCAGCCGTCCCGGGACAGGGTCCACCTACGAGCAGTACTTC; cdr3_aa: CASSRPGTGSTYEQYF
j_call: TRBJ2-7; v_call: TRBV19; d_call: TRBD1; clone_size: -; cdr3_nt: TGTGCCAGTAGTGGGGGACAGGGAGGCTACGAGCAGTACTTC; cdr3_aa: CASSGGQGGYEQYF
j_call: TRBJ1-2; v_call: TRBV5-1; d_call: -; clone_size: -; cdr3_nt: TGCGCCAGCAGCTTGGAGTGGGGAGAAAGTAGATACACCTTC; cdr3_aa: CASSLEWGESRYTF
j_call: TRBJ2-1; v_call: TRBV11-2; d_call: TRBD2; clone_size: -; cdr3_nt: TGTGCCAGCAGCTTGCTAGCGGGGGTTGACAATGAGCAGTTCTTC; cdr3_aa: CASSLLAGVDNEQFF
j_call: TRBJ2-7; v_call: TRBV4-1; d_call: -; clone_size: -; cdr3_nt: TGCGCCAGCAGCCAAGAGCCGGGGGACTCCTACGAGCAGTACTTC; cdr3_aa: CASSQEPGDSYEQYF
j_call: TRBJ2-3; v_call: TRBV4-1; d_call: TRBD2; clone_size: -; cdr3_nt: TGCGCCAGCAGCCAAGTGACTAGCCTTCTAACAGATACGCAGTATTTT; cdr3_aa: CASSQVTSLLTDTQYF
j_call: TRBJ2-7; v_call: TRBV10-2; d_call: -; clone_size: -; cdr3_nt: TGCGCCAGCAGCAGCGGGCCTACCTACGAGCAGTACTTC; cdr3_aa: CASSSGPTYEQYF
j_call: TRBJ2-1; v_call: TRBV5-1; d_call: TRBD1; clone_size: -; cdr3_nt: TGCGCCAGCAGCTCTGGGACAGGCGGGTACAATGAGCAGTTCTTC; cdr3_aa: CASSSGTGGYNEQFF
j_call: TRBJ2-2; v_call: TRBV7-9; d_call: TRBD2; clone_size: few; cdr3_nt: TGTGCCAGCAGATTCCTCCCTAGCGGGGGTCGGACCGGGGAGCTGTTTTTT; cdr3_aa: CASRFLPSGGRTGELFF
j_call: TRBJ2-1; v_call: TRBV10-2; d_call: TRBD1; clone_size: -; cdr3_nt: TGCGCCAGCAGTGAGTCGGGACAGCTAAATGAGCAGTTCTTC; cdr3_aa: CASSESGQLNEQFF
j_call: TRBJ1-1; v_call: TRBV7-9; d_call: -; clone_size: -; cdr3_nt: TGTGCCAGCAGCCGGGACTTTCAAACCGGCGCTTTCTTT; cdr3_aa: CASSRDFQTGAFF
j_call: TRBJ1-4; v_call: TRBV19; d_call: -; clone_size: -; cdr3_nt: TGTGCCAGTAGTATCCGGGGGGCTCGGGAAAAACTGTTTTTT; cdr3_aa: CASSIRGAREKLFF
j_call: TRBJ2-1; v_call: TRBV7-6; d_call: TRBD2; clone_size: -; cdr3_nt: TGTGCCAGCAGCTTAGGTAGCGGGAGGACGGATGAGCAGTTCTTC; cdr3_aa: CASSLGSGRTDEQFF